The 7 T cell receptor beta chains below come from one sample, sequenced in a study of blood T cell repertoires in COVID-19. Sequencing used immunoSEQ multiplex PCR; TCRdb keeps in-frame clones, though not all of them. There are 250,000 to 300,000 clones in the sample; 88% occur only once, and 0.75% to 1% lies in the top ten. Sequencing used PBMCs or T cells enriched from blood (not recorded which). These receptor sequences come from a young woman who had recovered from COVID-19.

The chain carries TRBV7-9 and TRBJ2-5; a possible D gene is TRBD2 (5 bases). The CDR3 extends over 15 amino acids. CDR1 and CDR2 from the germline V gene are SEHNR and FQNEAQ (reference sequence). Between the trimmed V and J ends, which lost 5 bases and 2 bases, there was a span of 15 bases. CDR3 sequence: CASSQVQAAQETQYF. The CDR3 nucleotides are TGTGCCAGCAGCCAGGTCCAAGCGGCTCAAGAGACCCAGTACTTC.

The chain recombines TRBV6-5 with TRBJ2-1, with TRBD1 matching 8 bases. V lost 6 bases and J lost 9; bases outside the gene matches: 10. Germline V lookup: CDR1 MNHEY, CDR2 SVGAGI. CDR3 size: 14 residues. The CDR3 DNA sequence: TGTGCCAGCAGCAAAGGGAACAGGGGGGCTGAGCAGTTCTTC. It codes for CASSKGNRGAEQFF.

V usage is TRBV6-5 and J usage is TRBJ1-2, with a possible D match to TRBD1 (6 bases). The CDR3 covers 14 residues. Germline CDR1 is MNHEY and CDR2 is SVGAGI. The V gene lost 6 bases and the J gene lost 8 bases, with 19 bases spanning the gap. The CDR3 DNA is TGTGCCAGCAGCCCCGGGAGGACAGTCAGAGGCTACACCTTC. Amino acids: CASSPGRTVRGYTF.

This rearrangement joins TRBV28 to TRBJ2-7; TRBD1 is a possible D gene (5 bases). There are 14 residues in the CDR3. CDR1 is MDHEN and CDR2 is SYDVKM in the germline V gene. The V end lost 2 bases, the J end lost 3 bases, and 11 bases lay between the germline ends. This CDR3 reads CASSLQGTYYEQYF. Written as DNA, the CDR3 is TGTGCCAGCAGTTTACAGGGAACCTACTACGAGCAGTACTTC. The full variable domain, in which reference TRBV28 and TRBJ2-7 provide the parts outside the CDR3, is DVKVTQSSRYLVKRTGEKVFLECVQDMDHENMFWYRQDPGLGLRLIYFSYDVKMKEKGDIPEGYSVSREKKERFSLILESASTNQTSMYLCASSLQGTYYEQYFGPGTRLTVT.

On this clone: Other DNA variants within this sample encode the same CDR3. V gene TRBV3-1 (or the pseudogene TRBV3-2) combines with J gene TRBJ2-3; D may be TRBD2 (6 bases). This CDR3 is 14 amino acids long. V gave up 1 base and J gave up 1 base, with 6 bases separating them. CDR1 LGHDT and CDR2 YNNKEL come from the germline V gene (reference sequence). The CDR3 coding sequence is TGTGCCAGCAGCCAAGCTAGCGGCACAGATACGCAGTATTTT. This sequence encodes CASSQASGTDTQYF.

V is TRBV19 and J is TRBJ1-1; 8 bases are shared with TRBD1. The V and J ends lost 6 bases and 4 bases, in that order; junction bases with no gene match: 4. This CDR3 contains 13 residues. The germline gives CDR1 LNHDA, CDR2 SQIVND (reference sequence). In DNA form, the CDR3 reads TGTGCCAGTAGGCCAACAGGGGGCACTGAAGCTTTCTTT. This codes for CASRPTGGTEAFF.

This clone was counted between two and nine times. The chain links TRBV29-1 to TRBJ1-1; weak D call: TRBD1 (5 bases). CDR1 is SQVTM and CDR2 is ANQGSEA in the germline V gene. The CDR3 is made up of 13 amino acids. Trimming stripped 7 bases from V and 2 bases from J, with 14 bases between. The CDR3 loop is CSGQGRANTEAFF. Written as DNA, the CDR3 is TGCAGCGGACAAGGCAGGGCTAACACTGAAGCTTTCTTT.